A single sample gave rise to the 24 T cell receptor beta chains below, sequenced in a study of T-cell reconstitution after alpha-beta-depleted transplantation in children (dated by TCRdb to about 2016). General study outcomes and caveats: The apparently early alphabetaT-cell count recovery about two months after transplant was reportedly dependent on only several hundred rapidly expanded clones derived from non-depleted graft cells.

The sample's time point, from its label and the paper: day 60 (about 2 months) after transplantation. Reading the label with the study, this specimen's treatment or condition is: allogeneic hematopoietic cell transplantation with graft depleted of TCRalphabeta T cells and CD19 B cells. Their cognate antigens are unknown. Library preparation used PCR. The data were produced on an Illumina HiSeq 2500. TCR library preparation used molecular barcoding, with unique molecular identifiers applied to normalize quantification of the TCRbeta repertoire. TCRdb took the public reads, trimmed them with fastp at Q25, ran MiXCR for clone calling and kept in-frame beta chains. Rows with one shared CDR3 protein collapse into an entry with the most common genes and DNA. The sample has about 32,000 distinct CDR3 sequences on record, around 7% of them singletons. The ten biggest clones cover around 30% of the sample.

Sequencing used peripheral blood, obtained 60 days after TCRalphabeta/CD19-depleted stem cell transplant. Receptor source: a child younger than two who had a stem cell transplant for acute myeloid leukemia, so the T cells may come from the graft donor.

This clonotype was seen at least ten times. The CDR3 nucleotides are TGTGCCATCAGTGAGAAGGGGAAGGGGACTTTTGAAGCTTTCTTT. This gives the protein CAISEKGKGTFEAFF. J is TRBJ1-1 and V is TRBV10-3; a weak D match, TRBD1 (5 bases). Per germline, CDR1 ENHRY and CDR2 SYGVKD. The V gene lost 2 bases and the J gene lost 7 bases, with 17 bases spanning the gap. This CDR3 comprises 15 residues.

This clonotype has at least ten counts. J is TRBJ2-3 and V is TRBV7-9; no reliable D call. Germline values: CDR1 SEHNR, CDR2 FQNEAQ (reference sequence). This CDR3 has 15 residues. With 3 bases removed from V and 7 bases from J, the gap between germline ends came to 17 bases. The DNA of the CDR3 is TGTGCCAGCAGCTTCAGAGCGAATCCCCTTCATACGCAGTATTTT. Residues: CASSFRANPLHTQYF.

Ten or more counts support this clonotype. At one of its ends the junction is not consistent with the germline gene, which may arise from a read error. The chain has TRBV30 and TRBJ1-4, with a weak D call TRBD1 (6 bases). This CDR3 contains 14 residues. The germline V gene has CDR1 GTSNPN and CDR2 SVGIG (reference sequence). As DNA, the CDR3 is TGTGCCTGGAGGCTCAGGGGACGAAGTGAAAAGCTGTTTTTT. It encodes CAWRLRGRSEKLFF.

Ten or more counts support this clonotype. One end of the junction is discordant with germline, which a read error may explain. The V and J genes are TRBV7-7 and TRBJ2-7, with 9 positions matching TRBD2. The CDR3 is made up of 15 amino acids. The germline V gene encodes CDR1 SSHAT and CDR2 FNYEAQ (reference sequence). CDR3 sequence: CASSLTSGSSYEQYF. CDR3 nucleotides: TGTGCTAGCAGCTTGACTAGCGGTAGCTCCTACGAGCAGTACTTC.

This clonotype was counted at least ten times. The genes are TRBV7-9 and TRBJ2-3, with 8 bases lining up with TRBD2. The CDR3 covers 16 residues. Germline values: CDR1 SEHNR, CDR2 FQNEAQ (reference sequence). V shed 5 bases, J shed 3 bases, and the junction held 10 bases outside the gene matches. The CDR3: CASSPQAGEGTDTQYF. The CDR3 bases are TGTGCCAGCAGCCCCCAAGCGGGAGAGGGGACAGATACGCAGTATTTT.

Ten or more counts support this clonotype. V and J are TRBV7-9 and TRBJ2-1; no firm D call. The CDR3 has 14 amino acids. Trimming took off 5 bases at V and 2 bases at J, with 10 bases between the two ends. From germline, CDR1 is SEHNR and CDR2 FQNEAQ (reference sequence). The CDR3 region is CASSPDPAYNEQFF. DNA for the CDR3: TGTGCCAGCAGCCCGGATCCAGCCTACAATGAGCAGTTCTTC. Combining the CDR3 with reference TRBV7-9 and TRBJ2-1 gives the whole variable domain DTGVSQNPRHKITKRGQNVTFRCDPISEHNRLYWYRQTLGQGPEFLTYFQNEAQLEKSRLLSDRFSAERPKGSFSTLEIQRTEQGDSAMYLCASSPDPAYNEQFFGPGTRLTVL.

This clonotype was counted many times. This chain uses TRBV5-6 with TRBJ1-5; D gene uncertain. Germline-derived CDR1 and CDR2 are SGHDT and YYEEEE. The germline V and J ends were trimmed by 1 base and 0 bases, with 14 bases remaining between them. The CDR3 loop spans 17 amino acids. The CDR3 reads CASSLNDVPYSNQPQHF. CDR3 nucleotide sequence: TGTGCCAGCAGCTTGAACGATGTTCCTTATAGCAATCAGCCCCAGCATTTT.

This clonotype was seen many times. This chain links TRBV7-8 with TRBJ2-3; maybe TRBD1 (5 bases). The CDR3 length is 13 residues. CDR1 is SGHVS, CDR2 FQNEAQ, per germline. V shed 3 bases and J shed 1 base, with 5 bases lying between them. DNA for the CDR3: TGTGCCAGCAGCTTGACAGGCACAGATACGCAGTATTTT. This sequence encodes CASSLTGTDTQYF.

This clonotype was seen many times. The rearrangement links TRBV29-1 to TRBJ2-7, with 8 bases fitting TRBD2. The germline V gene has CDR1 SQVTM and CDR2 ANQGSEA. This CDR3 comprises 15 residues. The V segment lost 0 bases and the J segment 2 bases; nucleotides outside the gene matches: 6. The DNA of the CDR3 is TGCAGCGTTGAAGAGTCGGGAGGGGGTACCTACGAGCAGTACTTC. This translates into CSVEESGGGTYEQYF.

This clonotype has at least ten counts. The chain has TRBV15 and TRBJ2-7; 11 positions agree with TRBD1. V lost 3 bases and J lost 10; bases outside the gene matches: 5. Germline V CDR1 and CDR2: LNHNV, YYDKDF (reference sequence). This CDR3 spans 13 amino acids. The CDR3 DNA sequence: TGTGCCACCAGCAGGGACAGGGGGCTTAGACAGTACTTC. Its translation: CATSRDRGLRQYF.

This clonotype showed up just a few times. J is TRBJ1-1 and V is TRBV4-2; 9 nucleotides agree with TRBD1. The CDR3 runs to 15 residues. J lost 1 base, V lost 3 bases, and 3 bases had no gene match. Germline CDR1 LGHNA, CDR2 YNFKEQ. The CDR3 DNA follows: TGTGCCAGCAGCCAGCCGGGACAGGGGAACACTGAAGCTTTCTTT. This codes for CASSQPGQGNTEAFF.

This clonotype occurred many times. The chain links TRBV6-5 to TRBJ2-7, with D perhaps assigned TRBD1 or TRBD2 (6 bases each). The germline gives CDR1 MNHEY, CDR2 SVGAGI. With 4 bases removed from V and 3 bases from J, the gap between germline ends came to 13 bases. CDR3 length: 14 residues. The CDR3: CASSWSGAHYEQYF. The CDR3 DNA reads TGTGCCAGCAGTTGGTCGGGGGCCCACTACGAGCAGTACTTC.

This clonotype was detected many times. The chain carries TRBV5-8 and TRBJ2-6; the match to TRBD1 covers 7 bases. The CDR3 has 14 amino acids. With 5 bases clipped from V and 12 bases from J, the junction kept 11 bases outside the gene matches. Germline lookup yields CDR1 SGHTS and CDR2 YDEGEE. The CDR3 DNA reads TGTGCCAGCAGATTAAAAGGGGGCGCGGGCGTCCTGACTTTC. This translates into CASRLKGGAGVLTF.

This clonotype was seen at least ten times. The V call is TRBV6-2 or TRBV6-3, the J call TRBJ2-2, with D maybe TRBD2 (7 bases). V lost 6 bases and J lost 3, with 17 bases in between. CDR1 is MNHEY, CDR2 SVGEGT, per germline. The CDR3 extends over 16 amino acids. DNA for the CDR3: TGTGCCAGCAGCCTTCCTAGGGGGGGTCACACCGGGGAGCTGTTTTTT. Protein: CASSLPRGGHTGELFF.

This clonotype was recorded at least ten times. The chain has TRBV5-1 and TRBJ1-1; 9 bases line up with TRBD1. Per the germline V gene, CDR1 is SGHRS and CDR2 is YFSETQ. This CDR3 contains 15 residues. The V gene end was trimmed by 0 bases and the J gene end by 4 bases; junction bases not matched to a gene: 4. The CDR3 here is CASSLALTGGTEAFF. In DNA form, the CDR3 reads TGCGCCAGCAGCTTGGCCCTGACAGGGGGCACTGAAGCTTTCTTT.

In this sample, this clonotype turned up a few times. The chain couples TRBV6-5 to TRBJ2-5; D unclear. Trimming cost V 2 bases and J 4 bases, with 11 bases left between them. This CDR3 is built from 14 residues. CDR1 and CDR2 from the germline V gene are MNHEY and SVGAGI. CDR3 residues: CASSYRQILETQYF. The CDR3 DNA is TGTGCCAGCAGTTACCGGCAGATCTTAGAGACCCAGTACTTC.

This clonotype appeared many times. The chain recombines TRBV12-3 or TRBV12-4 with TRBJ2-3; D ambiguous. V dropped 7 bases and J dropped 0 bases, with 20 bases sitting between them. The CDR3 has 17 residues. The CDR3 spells CASNTYRIPLSTDTQYF. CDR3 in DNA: TGTGCCAGCAACACCTATAGGATCCCCCTCAGCACAGATACGCAGTATTTT.

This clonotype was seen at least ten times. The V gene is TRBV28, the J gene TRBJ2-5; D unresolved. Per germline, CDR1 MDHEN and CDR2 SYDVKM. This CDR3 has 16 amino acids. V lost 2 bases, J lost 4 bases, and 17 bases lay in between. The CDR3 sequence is CASSLQDEEPLETQYF. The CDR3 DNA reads TGTGCCAGCAGTTTACAGGACGAGGAACCCCTAGAGACCCAGTACTTC.

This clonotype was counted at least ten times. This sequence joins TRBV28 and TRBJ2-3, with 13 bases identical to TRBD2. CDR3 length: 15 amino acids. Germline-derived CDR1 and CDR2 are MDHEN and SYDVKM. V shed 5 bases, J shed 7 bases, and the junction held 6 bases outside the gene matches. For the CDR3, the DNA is TGTGCCAGCAGTCACAGGACTAGCGGGGGAAATACGCAGTATTTT. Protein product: CASSHRTSGGNTQYF.

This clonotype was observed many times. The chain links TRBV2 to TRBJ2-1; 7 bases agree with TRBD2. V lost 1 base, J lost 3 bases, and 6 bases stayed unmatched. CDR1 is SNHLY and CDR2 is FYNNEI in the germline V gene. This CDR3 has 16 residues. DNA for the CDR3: TGTGCCAGCAGTGAAGGACTAGCTGATTACTACAATGAGCAGTTCTTC. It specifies CASSEGLADYYNEQFF.

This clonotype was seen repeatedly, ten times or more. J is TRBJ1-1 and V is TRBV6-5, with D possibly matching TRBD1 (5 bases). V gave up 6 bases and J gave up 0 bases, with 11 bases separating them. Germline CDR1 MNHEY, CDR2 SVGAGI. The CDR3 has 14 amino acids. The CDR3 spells CASSSDSLNTEAFF. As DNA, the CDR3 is TGTGCCAGCAGCTCCGACAGCTTGAACACTGAAGCTTTCTTT.

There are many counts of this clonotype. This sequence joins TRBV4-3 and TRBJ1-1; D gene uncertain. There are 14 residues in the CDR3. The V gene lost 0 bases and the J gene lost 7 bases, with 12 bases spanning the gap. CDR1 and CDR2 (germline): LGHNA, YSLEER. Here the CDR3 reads CASSQDLSGVEAFF. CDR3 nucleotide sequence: TGCGCCAGCAGCCAAGATCTTTCCGGGGTTGAAGCTTTCTTT.

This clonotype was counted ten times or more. The CDR3 spells CASSELGHLNTEAFF. As DNA, the CDR3 is TGTGCCAGCAGTGAGCTGGGACACCTGAACACTGAAGCTTTCTTT. The chain is built from TRBV25-1 and TRBJ1-1; the D gene is possibly TRBD1 (6 bases). There are 15 residues in the CDR3. The V and J ends lost 3 bases and 0 bases respectively, with 11 bases between them. In germline, CDR1 is MGHDK, CDR2 SYGVNS.

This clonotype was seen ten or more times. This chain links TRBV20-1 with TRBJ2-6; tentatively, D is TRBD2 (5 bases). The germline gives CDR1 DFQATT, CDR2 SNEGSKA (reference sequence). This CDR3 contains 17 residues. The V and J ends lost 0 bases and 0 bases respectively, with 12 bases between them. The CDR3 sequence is CSARDLREPSGANVLTF. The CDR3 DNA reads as TGCAGTGCTAGAGATCTGAGGGAACCCTCTGGGGCCAACGTCCTGACTTTC.